A selection of T cell receptor beta chains follows, all from one sample in a study of metastatic and nonmetastatic thyroid tumors. TCRdb used MiXCR to call clones anew from the PCR reads. In the table there are around 34,000 clones, 20% to 25% of which are singletons. The sample taken for sequencing was tumor tissue. Source of these receptors: a male donor with papillary thyroid cancer or a benign thyroid nodule (not recorded which). Some clones in this sample may be carry-over from other donors' samples. Each CDR3 is given with its conserved first and last residue. D genes are given only for firm matches. Clone size appears in some rows only: once, few, many, or a class for an expanded clone.

J,size,D,V,DNA,CDR3
TRBJ2-1,many,TRBD2,TRBV5-1,TGCGCCAGCAGCAGTGGACTAGCGGTACTAAGCTCCTACAATGAGCAGTTCTTC,CASSSGLAVLSSYNEQFF
TRBJ2-1,-,TRBD2,TRBV27,TGTGCCAGCAGTTTGCGGGAGGGCCCGACGTATGAGCAGTTCTTC,CASSLREGPTYEQFF
TRBJ2-1,many,TRBD2,TRBV20-1,TGCAGTGCTAGTGGGGGCACGGCTAGCGGGGACAATGAGCAGTTCTTC,CSASGGTASGDNEQFF
TRBJ2-2,-,-,TRBV28,TGTGCCAGCAAAGTCCAGGCTTCGACCGGGGAGCTGTTTTTT,CASKVQASTGELFF
TRBJ2-7,medium-sized,TRBD1,TRBV27,TGTGCCAGCAGTCAGTTTGGGACAGCCATCTACGAGCAGTACTTC,CASSQFGTAIYEQYF
TRBJ1-6,many,-,TRBV3-1,TGTGCCAGCAGCCACTATTCAGATGATTCACCCCTCCACTTT,CASSHYSDDSPLHF
TRBJ1-1,many,TRBD1,TRBV6-1,TGTGCCAGCAGTGCCGGACAGGGGGTGTTCGATGAAGCTTTCTTT,CASSAGQGVFDEAFF
TRBJ2-1,many,TRBD1,TRBV20-1,TGCAGTGCTAGTCTTACAGGGGCCCCCAATGAGCAGTTCTTC,CSASLTGAPNEQFF
TRBJ1-1,-,TRBD1,TRBV27,TGTGCCAGCAGTTCCCAGGGGGCGGGGGTAAAAAATGAAGCTTTCTTT,CASSSQGAGVKNEAFF
TRBJ2-1,-,TRBD2,TRBV6-4,TGTGCCAGCAGTCGACGACGACTAGCGGGAGTTGTTTTTCGGGGAAATGAGCAGTTCTTC,CASSRRRLAGVVFRGNEQFF
TRBJ2-6,many,-,TRBV18,TGTGCCAGCTCACCACAGGCCCAGGGTTCATCTGGGGCCAACGTCCTGACTTTC,CASSPQAQGSSGANVLTF
TRBJ2-4,-,TRBD2,TRBV12-3/TRBV12-4,TGTGCCAGCAGGGCGGGCGGACTAGCCAGAAACATTCAGTACTTC,CASRAGGLARNIQYF
TRBJ2-3,many,TRBD2,TRBV20-1,TGCAGTGCTAGGTATCAGACTAGCGGGAGTCCGCAGTATTTT,CSARYQTSGSPQYF
TRBJ2-1,-,-,TRBV27,TGTGCCAGCAGTACCCCCCACTTGAATGAGCAGTCCTTC,CASSTPHLNEQSF
TRBJ2-5,-,-,TRBV7-2,TGTGCCAGCAGCTCCGGGGCAGGGAATTTGGATACCCAGTACTTC,CASSSGAGNLDTQYF
TRBJ2-5,many,-,TRBV11-2,TGTGCCAGCAGCTTAGAAGCCGGCTTAAGGGAGACCCAGTACTTC,CASSLEAGLRETQYF
TRBJ2-7,medium-sized,TRBD2,TRBV19,TGTGCCAGTAGTATGTCGGGAGGGGCATCCTACGAGCAGTACTTC,CASSMSGGASYEQYF
TRBJ2-3,once,TRBD2,TRBV5-1,TGCGCCAGCAGCCTGGGACTAGCCATTAGCACAGATACGCAGTATTTT,CASSLGLAISTDTQYF
TRBJ1-1,-,-,TRBV15,TGTGCCACCAGCAGAGACCTCGGGAAGGAAGCTTTCTTT,CATSRDLGKEAFF
TRBJ2-2,-,-,TRBV7-3,TGTGCCAGCAGCTTAGGCCAGGGTGGGACCGGTGAGCTGTTTTTT,CASSLGQGGTGELFF
TRBJ2-3,-,TRBD1,TRBV11-1,TGTGCCAGCATACAGACAGGGGCTATCACAGATACGCAGTATTTT,CASIQTGAITDTQYF
TRBJ2-2,many,-,TRBV7-3,TGTGCCAGCAGCCCGGGGCTTGTAGGGGTAGAGGAGCTGTTTTTT,CASSPGLVGVEELFF
TRBJ2-7,-,-,TRBV6-2/TRBV6-3,TGTGCCAGCAGTTACTACAACCAAATTTTAGGGAGAGGCCGCGAGCAGTACTTC,CASSYYNQILGRGREQYF
TRBJ2-7,medium-sized,-,TRBV7-2,TGTGCCAGCGGGGTGGGTCGGAACGAGCAGTACTTC,CASGVGRNEQYF
TRBJ2-3,-,-,TRBV3-1,TGTGCCAGCAGCCGGCGGAGAGGAGGTAGCACAGATACACAGTATTTT,CASSRRRGGSTDTQYF
TRBJ2-7,-,-,TRBV14,TGTGCCAGCAGCCAAGAGGTCGGGGGGCTGGACTTC,CASSQEVGGLDF
TRBJ1-3,many,-,TRBV6-1,TGTGCCAGCAGTGTTGGGGGCCCTGCCTCTGGAAACACCATATATTTT,CASSVGGPASGNTIYF
TRBJ2-1,many,TRBD1,TRBV24-1,TGTGCCACCAGTGATTTGGCCAGGGGGCAATACAATGAGCAGTTCTTC,CATSDLARGQYNEQFF
TRBJ2-7,many,-,TRBV18,TGTGCCAGCTCACCGACCGGGACTGAGTACGAGCAGTACTTC,CASSPTGTEYEQYF
TRBJ2-3,-,-,TRBV19,TGTGCCAGTAGTGTAACATCGTCCCCCACAGACACGCAGTATTTT,CASSVTSSPTDTQYF
TRBJ2-1,many,-,TRBV20-1,TGCAGTGCTAGAGATCAGGACCGAAAAGGAGCATACAATGAGCAGTTCTTC,CSARDQDRKGAYNEQFF
TRBJ2-5,-,-,TRBV6-2/TRBV6-3,TGTGACAGCAGTTACAGAGAGGAAGAGAACCAGTACTTC,CDSSYREEENQYF
TRBJ1-2,few,-,TRBV6-1,TGTGCCAGCAACTCGGGACCCCTAGGGTATGGCTACACCTTC,CASNSGPLGYGYTF
TRBJ1-2,-,-,TRBV28,TGTGCCAGCAGTCCCGGGACGGAGCCAAACTATGGCTACACCTTC,CASSPGTEPNYGYTF
TRBJ1-1,-,-,TRBV6-5,TGTGCCAGCAGTTCGTATCCGAACACTGAAGCTTTCTTT,CASSSYPNTEAFF
TRBJ2-1,many,-,TRBV6-1,TGTGCCAGCAGTGCTCCAGCGCTCAATGAGCAGTTCTTC,CASSAPALNEQFF
TRBJ2-5,many,-,TRBV5-6,TGTGCCAGCAGCTTATATGGGGTCGAGACCCAGTACTTC,CASSLYGVETQYF
TRBJ2-7,many,-,TRBV29-1,TGCAGCGTTGGCGGGCTCAACTACGAGCAGTACTTC,CSVGGLNYEQYF
TRBJ1-3,-,-,TRBV6-5,TGTGCCAGCAGTTACAAGACAGGTAACGTAAACACCATATATTTT,CASSYKTGNVNTIYF
TRBJ2-3,many,-,TRBV14,TGTGCCAGCAGCCAAGGAGGGAGCCTACGCACAGATACGCAGTATTTT,CASSQGGSLRTDTQYF
TRBJ2-7,-,TRBD1,TRBV11-3,TGTGCCAGCAGATTACGATCAGGGGGTATATACGGGCAGTACTTC,CASRLRSGGIYGQYF
TRBJ2-1,-,-,TRBV20-1,TGCAGTGCTAGAGATCGCCGCGGCGGGATTAACTTC,CSARDRRGGINF
TRBJ2-7,-,-,TRBV6-2/TRBV6-3,TGTGCCAGCAGTTACGGGGCGCGAGGTATCTGGAGATCCGATCAGTACTTC,CASSYGARGIWRSDQYF
TRBJ1-2,-,TRBD1,TRBV6-1,TGTGCCAGCAACCCCTCCGACAGGGCCTATGGCTACACCTTC,CASNPSDRAYGYTF
TRBJ2-3,many,-,TRBV20-1,TGCAGTGCTAGACTGACAGATACGCAGTATTTT,CSARLTDTQYF
TRBJ2-3,few,-,TRBV6-2/TRBV6-3,TGTGCCAGCAGTTACTTTGGGGGTAGCCCCACATATACGCAGTATTTT,CASSYFGGSPTYTQYF
TRBJ2-7,few,-,TRBV19,TGTGCCAGTAGTATTGGAGGGTCAGGGGGCTACGAGCAGTACTTC,CASSIGGSGGYEQYF
TRBJ2-7,medium-sized,-,TRBV28,TGTGCCAGTCAAGGGCAGGGCCTCGTTTACGAGCAGTACTTC,CASQGQGLVYEQYF
TRBJ2-5,many,TRBD1,TRBV7-9,TGTGCCAGCAGTTCCTACAGGGGGCGCACAGAGACCCAGTACTTC,CASSSYRGRTETQYF
TRBJ2-2,-,TRBD2,TRBV19,TGTGCCAGTACCGGGACTAGCGTGTCCCGTATGGAGCTGTTTTTT,CASTGTSVSRMELFF
TRBJ2-7,medium-sized,TRBD1,TRBV28,TGTGCCAGCAGTATAGCCGGGACAGCGGCCTACGAGCAGTACTTC,CASSIAGTAAYEQYF
TRBJ2-5,-,-,TRBV29-1,TGCAGCGTTGTTCGCGGGTCAGTGCAGACCCAGTACTTC,CSVVRGSVQTQYF
TRBJ2-3,many,TRBD2,TRBV6-2/TRBV6-3,TGTGCCAGCAGTTACTATAGCGGGAGTTTTGATACGCAGTATTTT,CASSYYSGSFDTQYF